This T cell receptor beta chain was identified in a study of cytomegalovirus exposure and HLA in healthy donors. This table comes from immunoSEQ multiplex PCR, and its TCRdb copy is limited to in-frame clones, with some not included. The data hold tens of thousands of clones, with around 82% observed a single time. The CDR3 length is 14 residues. V dropped 7 bases and J dropped 5; count of bases not matched to a gene: 9. The germline V gene encodes CDR1 SNHLY and CDR2 FYNNEI. The genes are TRBV2 and TRBJ2-7; TRBD1 matches 9 bases. This receptor was obtained from a woman aged 18 to 35 in good health and CMV-seropositive. The sample consisted of PBMCs. In DNA, the CDR3 is TGTGCCAGCATCGGACAGGGGAGGAGGAACGAGCAGTACTTC. Protein: CASIGQGRRNEQYF.